The TCR beta chain described here comes from a study of type 1 regulatory T cells. Overall study: T-allo10 is an in vitro-generated, Tr1-enriched CD4 T cell product specific for alloantigen.

As regards this clonotype: Its antigen is not identified.

Trimming took 1 base from V and 4 from J, leaving 10 bases between them. CDR1 is DFQATT and CDR2 is SNEGSKA in the germline V gene (reference sequence). CDR3 length: 13 residues. MiXCR was run by TCRdb on the reads, yielding one entry per CDR3 protein. The sample yields about 68,000 distinct CDR3 sequences, roughly three fifths seen once. This sequence was found in a human donor in good health. The sequencing input was cultured T cells, either the whole culture or a sorted T cell fraction (not recorded which). Subset noted: Tr1-enriched cell product generated in vitro against host alloantigens. The V call is TRBV20-1, the J call TRBJ1-1, with D perhaps TRBD1 (6 bases). CDR3 region: CSARVWGRTEAFF. The CDR3 DNA reads as TGCAGTGCTAGAGTATGGGGGCGCACTGAAGCTTTCTTT.